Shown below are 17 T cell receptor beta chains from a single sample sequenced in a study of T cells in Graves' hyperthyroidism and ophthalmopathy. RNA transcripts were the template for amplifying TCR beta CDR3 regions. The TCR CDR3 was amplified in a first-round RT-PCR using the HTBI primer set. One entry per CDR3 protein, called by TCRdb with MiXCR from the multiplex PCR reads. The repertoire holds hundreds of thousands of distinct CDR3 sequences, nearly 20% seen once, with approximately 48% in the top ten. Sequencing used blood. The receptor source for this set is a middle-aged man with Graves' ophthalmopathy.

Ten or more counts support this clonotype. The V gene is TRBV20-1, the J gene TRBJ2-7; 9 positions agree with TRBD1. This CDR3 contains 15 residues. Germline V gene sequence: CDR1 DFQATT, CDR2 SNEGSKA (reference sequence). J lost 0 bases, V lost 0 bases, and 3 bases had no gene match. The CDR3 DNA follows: TGCAGTGCTAGAGATGAGACAGGGGGCTCCTACGAGCAGTACTTC. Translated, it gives CSARDETGGSYEQYF.

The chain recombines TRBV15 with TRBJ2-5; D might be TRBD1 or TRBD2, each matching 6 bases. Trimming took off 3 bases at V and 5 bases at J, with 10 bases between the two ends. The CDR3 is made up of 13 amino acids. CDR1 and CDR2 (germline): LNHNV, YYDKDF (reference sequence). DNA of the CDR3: TGTGCCACCAGCAGCTTAGGGGGGGAGACCCAGTACTTC. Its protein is CATSSLGGETQYF.

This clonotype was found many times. CDR3 loop: CASSPLRGTEAFF. CDR3 in DNA: TGTGCCAGCAGTCCCCTGAGGGGAACTGAAGCTTTCTTT. The chain uses TRBV27 and TRBJ1-1, with D maybe TRBD1 (5 bases). V was cut by 5 bases and J by 5 bases, with 12 bases left in between. This CDR3 is built from 13 residues. CDR1 and CDR2 (germline): MNHEY, SMNVEV (reference sequence).

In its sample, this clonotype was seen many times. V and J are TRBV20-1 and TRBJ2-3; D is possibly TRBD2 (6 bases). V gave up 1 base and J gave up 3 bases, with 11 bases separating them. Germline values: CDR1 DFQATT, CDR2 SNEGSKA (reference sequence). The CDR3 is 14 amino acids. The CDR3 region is CSARGAAGTDTQYF. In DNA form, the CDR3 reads TGCAGTGCTAGAGGGGCCGCGGGGACAGATACGCAGTATTTT.

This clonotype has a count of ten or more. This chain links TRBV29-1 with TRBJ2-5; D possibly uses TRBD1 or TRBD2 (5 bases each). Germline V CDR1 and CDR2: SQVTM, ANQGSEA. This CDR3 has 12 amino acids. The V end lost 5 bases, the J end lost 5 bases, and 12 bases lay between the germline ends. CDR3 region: CSVLGVGETQYF. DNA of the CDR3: TGCAGCGTTTTGGGGGTTGGGGAGACCCAGTACTTC.

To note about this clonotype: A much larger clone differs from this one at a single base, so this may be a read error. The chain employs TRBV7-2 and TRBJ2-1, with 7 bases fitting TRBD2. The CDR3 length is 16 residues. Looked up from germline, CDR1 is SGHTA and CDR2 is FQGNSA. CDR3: CASNLDPAGAPNEQFF. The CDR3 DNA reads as TGTGCCAGCAACTTAGATCCGGCGGGAGCTCCGAATGAGCAGTTCTTC.

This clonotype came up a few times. This CDR3 is CSVRGASGSRNEQFF. The CDR3 DNA reads as TGCAGCGTTAGAGGGGCTAGCGGGAGTAGAAATGAGCAGTTCTTC. The V call is TRBV29-1, the J call TRBJ2-1; 10 nucleotides line up with TRBD2. The germline CDR1 and CDR2 sequences are SQVTM and ANQGSEA. V trimming: 5 bases; J trimming: 7 bases; junction bases outside the gene matches: 11. The CDR3 runs 15 residues.

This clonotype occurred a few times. The CDR3 DNA reads as TGTGCCAGCAGCCAAGACAGTTCCAACTCTGGAAACACCATATATTTT. It is translated as CASSQDSSNSGNTIYF. J is TRBJ1-3 and V is TRBV4-2; D remains ambiguous. This CDR3 region has 16 residues. Germline CDR1 and CDR2: LGHNA and YNFKEQ. The V end lost 0 bases, the J end lost 0 bases, and 9 bases lay between the germline ends.

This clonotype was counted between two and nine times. CDR3 amino acids: CSASPPRTDNEQFF. As DNA, the CDR3 is TGCAGTGCAAGCCCCCCACGCACCGACAATGAGCAGTTCTTC. V gene TRBV20-1 combines with J gene TRBJ2-1; D gene unclear. V gave up 6 bases and J gave up 5 bases, with 17 bases separating them. The CDR3 covers 14 residues. Germline V gene lookup returns CDR1 DFQATT and CDR2 SNEGSKA (reference sequence).

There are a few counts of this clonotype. The CDR3 is CASSVDPGRRNSPLHF. CDR3 coding DNA: TGTGCCAGCAGCGTAGACCCGGGACGTCGTAATTCACCCCTCCACTTT. The V call is TRBV9, the J call TRBJ1-6; a possible D gene is TRBD1 (5 bases). The ends were cut back, 0 bases at V and 6 bases at J, with 13 bases in the middle. CDR1 and CDR2 (germline): SGDLS, YYNGEE. The CDR3 has 16 amino acids. Full variable domain (rest looked up from reference TRBV9 and TRBJ1-6): DSGVTQTPKHLITATGQRVTLRCSPRSGDLSVYWYQQSLDQGLQFLIQYYNGEERAKGNILERFSAQQFPDLHSELNLSSLELGDSALYFCASSVDPGRRNSPLHFGNGTRLTVT.

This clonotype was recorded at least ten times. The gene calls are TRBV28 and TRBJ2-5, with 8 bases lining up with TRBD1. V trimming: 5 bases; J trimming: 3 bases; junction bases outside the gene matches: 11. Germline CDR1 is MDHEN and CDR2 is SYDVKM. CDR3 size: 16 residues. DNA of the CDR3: TGTGCCAGCAGTCTCCATCAGACAGGGGTGAAAGAGACCCAGTACTTC. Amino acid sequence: CASSLHQTGVKETQYF. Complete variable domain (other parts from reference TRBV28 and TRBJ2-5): DVKVTQSSRYLVKRTGEKVFLECVQDMDHENMFWYRQDPGLGLRLIYFSYDVKMKEKGDIPEGYSVSREKKERFSLILESASTNQTSMYLCASSLHQTGVKETQYFGPGTRLLVL.

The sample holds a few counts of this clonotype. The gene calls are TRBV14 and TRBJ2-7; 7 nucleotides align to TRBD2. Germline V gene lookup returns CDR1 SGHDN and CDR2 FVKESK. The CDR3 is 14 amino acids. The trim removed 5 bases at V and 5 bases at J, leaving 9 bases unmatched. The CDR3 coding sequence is TGTGCCAGCAGCATAAGAGCGGGATTGGACGAGCAGTACTTC. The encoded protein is CASSIRAGLDEQYF. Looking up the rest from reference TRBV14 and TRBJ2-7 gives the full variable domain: EAGVTQFPSHSVIEKGQTVTLRCDPISGHDNLYWYRRVMGKEIKFLLHFVKESKQDESGMPNNRFLAERTGGTYSTLKVQPAELEDSGVYFCASSIRAGLDEQYFGPGTRLTVT.

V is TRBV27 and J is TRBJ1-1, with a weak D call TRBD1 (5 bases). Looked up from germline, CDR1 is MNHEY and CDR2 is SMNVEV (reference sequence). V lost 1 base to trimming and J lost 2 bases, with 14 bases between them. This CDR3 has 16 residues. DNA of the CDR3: TGTGCCAGCAGTTTATTCGGTCCGGACATTAACACTGAAGCTTTCTTT. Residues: CASSLFGPDINTEAFF.

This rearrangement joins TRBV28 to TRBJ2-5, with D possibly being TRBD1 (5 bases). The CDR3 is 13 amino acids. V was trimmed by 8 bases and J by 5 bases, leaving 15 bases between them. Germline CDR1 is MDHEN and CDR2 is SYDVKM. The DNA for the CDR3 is TGTGCCAGCGGGCAGGGAACCGGGGAGACCCAGTACTTC. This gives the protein CASGQGTGETQYF.

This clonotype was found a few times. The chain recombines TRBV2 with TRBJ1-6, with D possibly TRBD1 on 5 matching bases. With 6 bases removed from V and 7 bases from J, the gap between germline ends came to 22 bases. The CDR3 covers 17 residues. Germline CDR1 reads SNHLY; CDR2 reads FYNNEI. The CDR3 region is CASRVSPWQGRNSPLHF. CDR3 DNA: TGTGCCAGCAGAGTTAGCCCCTGGCAGGGTAGAAATTCACCCCTCCACTTT.

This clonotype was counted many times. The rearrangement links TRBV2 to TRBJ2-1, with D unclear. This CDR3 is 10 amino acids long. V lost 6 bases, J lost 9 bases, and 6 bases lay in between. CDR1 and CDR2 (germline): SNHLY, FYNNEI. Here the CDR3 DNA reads TGTGCCAGCAGAGGTTCTGAGCAGTTCTTC. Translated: CASRGSEQFF.

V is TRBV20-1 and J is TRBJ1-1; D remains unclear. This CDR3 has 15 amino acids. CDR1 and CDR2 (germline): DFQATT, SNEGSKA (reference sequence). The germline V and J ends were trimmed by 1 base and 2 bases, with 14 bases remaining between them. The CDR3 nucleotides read TGCAGTGCTAGAGCGGGAGGAAACAGAAACACTGAAGCTTTCTTT. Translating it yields CSARAGGNRNTEAFF.